Listed here are 20 T cell receptor beta chains from one sample, sequenced in a study of T cell responses to AZD1222 COVID-19 vaccine. Using immunoSEQ multiplex PCR, the repertoire was profiled, and TCRdb retains in-frame clones only, with some absent. The sample lists around 150,000 clones, approximately 90% occurring once. This material consisted of peripheral blood, taken 28 days after the second AZD1222 dose. The receptors stem from an adult who received the AZD1222 COVID-19 vaccine.

V usage is TRBV6-2 or TRBV6-3 and J usage is TRBJ2-1; 11 bases fit TRBD1. Germline V gene data show CDR1 as MNHEY and CDR2 as SVGEGT. With 5 bases clipped from V and 7 bases from J, the junction kept 4 bases outside the gene matches. The CDR3 runs 14 residues. The CDR3 DNA sequence: TGTGCCAGCAGTCACGGGACAGGGGGTAATGAGCAGTTCTTC. Protein: CASSHGTGGNEQFF.

The chain employs TRBV19 and TRBJ1-4; no clear D. The CDR3 totals 12 residues. Germline V gene lookup returns CDR1 LNHDA and CDR2 SQIVND (reference sequence). V was cut by 2 bases and J by 8 bases, with 6 bases left in between. The CDR3 sequence is CASSITTEKLFF. CDR3 DNA sequence: TGTGCCAGTAGTATAACGACAGAAAAACTGTTTTTT.

The chain uses TRBV20-1 and TRBJ1-2; no definite D call. In germline, CDR1 is DFQATT, CDR2 SNEGSKA (reference sequence). CDR3 size: 11 residues. Deletions cut 3 bases from V and 4 bases from J, with 6 bases between. The CDR3 is CSASVFYGYTF. The CDR3 coding sequence is TGCAGTGCTAGTGTTTTCTATGGCTACACCTTC.

The chain has TRBV4-1 and TRBJ2-7; TRBD1 might be the D (5 bases). Germline V lookup: CDR1 MGHRA, CDR2 YSYEKL. Trimming stripped 7 bases from V and 1 base from J, with 14 bases between. The CDR3 sequence is 14 residues long. The CDR3 region is CASTDLPGSYEQYF. The CDR3 DNA reads TGCGCCAGCACAGACCTCCCAGGGTCCTACGAGCAGTACTTC.

V usage is TRBV5-5 and J usage is TRBJ2-7; 7 bases align to TRBD2. The CDR3 has 15 residues. The junction had 9 bases not matched to a gene; V was cut back by 3 bases and J by 3 bases. The germline gives CDR1 SGHKS, CDR2 YYEKEE (reference sequence). For the CDR3, the DNA is TGTGCCAGCAGCTGGGAGGGGCAGGAGCACTACGAGCAGTACTTC. This codes for CASSWEGQEHYEQYF.

This clone was counted between two and nine times. The chain uses TRBV11-3 and TRBJ2-1; possible D gene TRBD2, 5 bases. CDR1 SGHNT and CDR2 YENEEA come from the germline V gene. CDR3 size: 12 residues. The V gene lost 5 bases and the J gene lost 7 bases, with 9 bases spanning the gap. The CDR3 sequence is CASSAWENEQFF. Here the CDR3 DNA reads TGTGCCAGCAGCGCATGGGAGAATGAGCAGTTCTTC. Filled out from reference TRBV11-3 and TRBJ2-1, the complete variable domain reads EAGVVQSPRYKIIEKKQPVAFWCNPISGHNTLYWYLQNLGQGPELLIRYENEEAVDDSQLPKDRFSAERLKGVDSTLKIQPAELGDSAVYLCASSAWENEQFFGPGTRLTVL.

This rearrangement joins TRBV7-9 to TRBJ1-3; TRBD1 matches 7 bases. Trimming at V came to 4 bases and at J to 4 bases, leaving 7 bases not matched to a gene. The germline gives CDR1 SEHNR, CDR2 FQNEAQ (reference sequence). There are 15 residues in the CDR3. The CDR3 nucleotides are TGTGCCAGCAGCTACCTAACAGGGGAAGGAAACACCATATATTTT. This translates into CASSYLTGEGNTIYF. The complete variable domain, with remaining parts taken from reference TRBV7-9 and TRBJ1-3, reads DTGVSQNPRHKITKRGQNVTFRCDPISEHNRLYWYRQTLGQGPEFLTYFQNEAQLEKSRLLSDRFSAERPKGSFSTLEIQRTEQGDSAMYLCASSYLTGEGNTIYFGEGSWLTVV.

The chain joins TRBV27 to TRBJ1-1; D ambiguous. This CDR3 is built from 13 residues. From germline, CDR1 is MNHEY and CDR2 SMNVEV (reference sequence). Trimming cost V 4 bases and J 5 bases, with 11 bases left between them. The CDR3 nucleotides are TGTGCCAGCAGTTGGGAGGGAGAGACTGAAGCTTTCTTT. It translates to CASSWEGETEAFF.

The rearrangement uses TRBV6-5 and TRBJ1-5, with no clear D. V shed 3 bases and J shed 3 bases, with 6 bases lying between them. Germline V gene sequence: CDR1 MNHEY, CDR2 SVGAGI. This CDR3 is 13 amino acids long. CDR3 protein: CASSYTLNQPQHF. The CDR3 DNA is TGTGCCAGCAGTTATACACTCAATCAGCCCCAGCATTTT.

This chain links TRBV12-3 or TRBV12-4 with TRBJ2-7; D ambiguous. Trimming removed 3 bases at V and 3 bases at J, with 9 bases between. The length of the CDR3 is 13 residues. CDR3 coding DNA: TGTGCCAGCAGTTTCGCGCGGTACTACGAGCAGTACTTC. Translation: CASSFARYYEQYF.

The rearrangement uses TRBV7-9 and TRBJ2-3; 9 bases are shared with TRBD1. The CDR3 is 15 amino acids. The germline CDR1 and CDR2 sequences are SEHNR and FQNEAQ (reference sequence). The J segment lost 4 bases and the V segment lost 1 base, leaving 3 bases of the junction unmatched. The CDR3 region is CASSLGDRVSDTQYF. The CDR3, as DNA: TGTGCCAGCAGCTTAGGGGACAGGGTTTCAGATACGCAGTATTTT. The complete variable domain, with remaining parts taken from reference TRBV7-9 and TRBJ2-3, reads DTGVSQNPRHKITKRGQNVTFRCDPISEHNRLYWYRQTLGQGPEFLTYFQNEAQLEKSRLLSDRFSAERPKGSFSTLEIQRTEQGDSAMYLCASSLGDRVSDTQYFGPGTRLTVL.

A single count supports this clone. The chain links TRBV20-1 to TRBJ1-2, with 9 bases identical to TRBD1. J was trimmed by 5 bases and V by 3 bases; bases with no gene match: 7. Looked up from germline, CDR1 is DFQATT and CDR2 is SNEGSKA (reference sequence). The CDR3 consists of 14 residues. The CDR3 nucleotides read TGCAGTGCTAGTACCCCGGGACAGGGATATGGCTACACCTTC. The encoded protein is CSASTPGQGYGYTF.

Comment on this clone: This sample includes further DNA sequences coding for the same CDR3. The V call is TRBV19, the J call TRBJ2-7; TRBD2 agrees at 9 bases. The CDR3 has 19 amino acids. Germline trimming cut 5 bases from V and 3 bases from J; bases unmatched to any gene: 20. The germline CDR1 and CDR2 sequences are LNHDA and SQIVND (reference sequence). Here the CDR3 DNA reads TGTGCCAGTAGTTCCCGGGGCGGGGGGGTCCTAACCACCGTCTACGAGCAGTACTTC. Residues: CASSSRGGGVLTTVYEQYF.

The V and J genes are TRBV4-1 and TRBJ1-1, with 8 bases fitting TRBD1. There are 15 residues in the CDR3. Germline lookup yields CDR1 MGHRA and CDR2 YSYEKL. The V segment lost 3 bases and the J segment 2 bases; nucleotides outside the gene matches: 5. The CDR3 DNA follows: TGCGCCAGCAGCCACGAGGACAGGGAAAACACTGAAGCTTTCTTT. Protein product: CASSHEDRENTEAFF.

J is TRBJ2-1 and V is TRBV19; 9 bases line up with TRBD2. The germline V gene encodes CDR1 LNHDA and CDR2 SQIVND (reference sequence). The CDR3 covers 15 residues. J lost 10 bases, V lost 5 bases, and 12 bases had no gene match. The CDR3 region is CASSPWTSAGGEQFF. The CDR3, as DNA: TGTGCCAGTAGTCCCTGGACTAGCGCCGGTGGGGAGCAGTTCTTC. The full variable domain, in which reference TRBV19 and TRBJ2-1 provide the parts outside the CDR3, is DGGITQSPKYLFRKEGQNVTLSCEQNLNHDAMYWYRQDPGQGLRLIYYSQIVNDFQKGDIAEGYSVSREKKESFPLTVTSAQKNPTAFYLCASSPWTSAGGEQFFGPGTRLTVL.

The count of this clone is one. The chain uses TRBV5-6 and TRBJ2-2, with D possibly matching TRBD1 (6 bases). CDR1 is SGHDT and CDR2 is YYEEEE in the germline V gene. V was trimmed by 4 bases and J by 0 bases, leaving 13 bases between them. The CDR3 runs to 16 residues. The CDR3, as DNA: TGTGCCAGCAGCACTGACAGGCCAACGAACACCGGGGAGCTGTTTTTT. It translates to CASSTDRPTNTGELFF.

The chain combines TRBV14 with TRBJ1-2; maybe TRBD1 (5 bases). The CDR3 has 13 residues. Trimming pared 1 base from V and 7 bases from J, leaving 10 bases between. Germline V CDR1 and CDR2: SGHDN, FVKESK. The CDR3 nucleotides are TGTGCCAGCAGCCAAGTCCAGGGAAGTGGCTACACCTTC. As protein: CASSQVQGSGYTF.

The CDR3: CASSQVYLGPSSYEQYF. The CDR3 nucleotides read TGTGCCAGCAGCCAAGTCTACCTGGGCCCGAGCTCCTACGAGCAGTACTTC. The V call is TRBV14, the J call TRBJ2-7, with D unresolved. The CDR3 contains 17 residues. Trimming shortened V by 1 base and J by 0 bases, and 16 bases separated the two germline ends. Germline V gene sequence: CDR1 SGHDN, CDR2 FVKESK.

V and J are TRBV27 and TRBJ1-3, with D uncertain. Germline loops: CDR1 MNHEY, CDR2 SMNVEV (reference sequence). Trimming cost V 6 bases and J 7 bases, with 7 bases left between them. The CDR3 is made up of 11 amino acids. The DNA for the CDR3 is TGTGCCAGCAGACACAGCAACACCATATATTTT. This sequence encodes CASRHSNTIYF.

The chain combines TRBV18 with TRBJ1-4; TRBD1 matches at 8 bases. In germline, CDR1 is KGHSH, CDR2 LQKENI. The CDR3 totals 17 residues. The ends lost 2 bases at V and 2 bases at J; junction bases unmatched: 7. CDR3 nucleotide sequence: TGTGCCAGCTCACCAACTACAGGGGGTTGGACTAATGAAAAACTGTTTTTT. Its translation: CASSPTTGGWTNEKLFF.